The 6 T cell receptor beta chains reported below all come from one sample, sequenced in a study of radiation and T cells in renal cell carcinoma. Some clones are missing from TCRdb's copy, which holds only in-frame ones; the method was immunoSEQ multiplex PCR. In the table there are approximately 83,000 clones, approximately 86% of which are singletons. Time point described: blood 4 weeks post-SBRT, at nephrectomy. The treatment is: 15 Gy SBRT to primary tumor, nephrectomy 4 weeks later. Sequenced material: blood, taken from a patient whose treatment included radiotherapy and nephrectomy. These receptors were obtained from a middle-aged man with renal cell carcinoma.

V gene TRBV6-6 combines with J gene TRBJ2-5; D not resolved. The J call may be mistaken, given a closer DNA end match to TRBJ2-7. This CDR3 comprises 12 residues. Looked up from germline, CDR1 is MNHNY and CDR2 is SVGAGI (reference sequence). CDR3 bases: TGTGCCAGCAGTCGGCTGCAATACGAGCAGTACTTC. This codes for CASSRLQYEQYF.

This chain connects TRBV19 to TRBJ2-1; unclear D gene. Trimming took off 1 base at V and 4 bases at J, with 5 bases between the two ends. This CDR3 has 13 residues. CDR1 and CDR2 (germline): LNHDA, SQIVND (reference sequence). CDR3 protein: CASSIASYNEQFF. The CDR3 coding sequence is TGTGCCAGTAGTATAGCGTCGTACAATGAGCAGTTCTTC.

The CDR3 reads CASSSYLSGGTDTQYF. The CDR3 DNA reads TGTGCCAGCAGCTCTTATCTCAGCGGGGGCACAGATACGCAGTATTTT. The V call is TRBV5-5, the J call TRBJ2-3; 7 positions match TRBD2. The germline CDR1 and CDR2 sequences are SGHKS and YYEKEE (reference sequence). The junction had 8 bases not matched to a gene; V was cut back by 3 bases and J by 1 base. The CDR3 is made up of 16 amino acids.

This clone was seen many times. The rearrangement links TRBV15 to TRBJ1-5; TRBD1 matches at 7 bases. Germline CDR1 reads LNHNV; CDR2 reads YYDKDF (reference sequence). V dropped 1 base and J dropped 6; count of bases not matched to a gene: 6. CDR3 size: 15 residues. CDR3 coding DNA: TGTGCCACCAGCAGAGGGGTAGGGGGCATTCAGCCCCAGCATTTT. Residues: CATSRGVGGIQPQHF. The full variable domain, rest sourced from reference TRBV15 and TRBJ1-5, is DAMVIQNPRYQVTQFGKPVTLSCSQTLNHNVMYWYQQKSSQAPKLLFHYYDKDFNNEADTPDNFQSRRPNTSFCFLDIRSPGLGDTAMYLCATSRGVGGIQPQHFGDGTRLSIL.

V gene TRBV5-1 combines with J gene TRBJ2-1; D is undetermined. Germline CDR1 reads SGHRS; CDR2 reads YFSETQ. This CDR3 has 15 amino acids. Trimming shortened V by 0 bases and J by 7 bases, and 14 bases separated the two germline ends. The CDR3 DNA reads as TGCGCCAGCAGCTTGGGACCCTCGCGGAATAATGAGCAGTTCTTC. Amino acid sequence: CASSLGPSRNNEQFF.

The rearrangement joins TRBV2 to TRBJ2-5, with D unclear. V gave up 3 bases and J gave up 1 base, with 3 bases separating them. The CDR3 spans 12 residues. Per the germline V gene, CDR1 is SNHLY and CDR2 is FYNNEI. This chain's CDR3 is CASSDSQETQYF. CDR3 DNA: TGTGCCAGCAGTGACAGCCAAGAGACCCAGTACTTC. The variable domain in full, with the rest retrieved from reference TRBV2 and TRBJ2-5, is EPEVTQTPSHQVTQMGQEVILRCVPISNHLYFYWYRQILGQKVEFLVSFYNNEISEKSEIFDDQFSVERPDGSNFTLKIRSTKLEDSAMYFCASSDSQETQYFGPGTRLLVL.